The rows below give T cell receptor beta chains drawn from one sample of a study of T cell responses to AZD1222 COVID-19 vaccine. This table comes from immunoSEQ multiplex PCR, and its TCRdb copy is limited to in-frame clones, with some not included. The sample contains over 130,000 clones, about nine tenths of which appear only once. This specimen was peripheral blood, taken 28 days after the second AZD1222 dose. The receptors derive from an adult who received the AZD1222 COVID-19 vaccine. The conserved cysteine and the conserved F or W are not part of the CDR3 here. Each record gives: J gene, V gene, CDR3 protein.

TRBJ2-3 | TRBV5-1 | ASSFYLTSGRSSTDTQY
TRBJ2-5 | TRBV7-2 | ASSKGLAGVGKTQY
TRBJ1-1 | TRBV6-1 | ASSETTEAF
TRBJ2-6 | TRBV30 | AWSGTEAGANVLT
TRBJ1-6 | TRBV30 | AWTGQQNSPLH
TRBJ2-1 | TRBV4-2 | ASSRVLAGVISYNEQF
TRBJ1-1 | TRBV12-3/TRBV12-4 | ASSLAENTEAF
TRBJ2-2 | TRBV29-1 | SVRLGTGNTGELF
TRBJ2-2 | TRBV3-1/TRBV3-2 | ASSQDTQGWELF
TRBJ2-4 | TRBV27 | ASSPPGTAKNIQY
TRBJ1-1 | TRBV15 | ATSRGGRLTEAF
TRBJ1-2 | TRBV7-9 | ASSPGVGPGGYT
TRBJ2-1 | TRBV6-5 | ASSRTGTRNNEQF
TRBJ1-2 | TRBV5-1 | ASSQDRPRRGGYT
TRBJ2-5 | TRBV7-9 | ASRIGGPSYQETQY
TRBJ2-1 | TRBV5-1 | ASSTSGDYNEQF
TRBJ2-1 | TRBV4-2 | ASSQVSGQGGFYEQF
TRBJ1-2 | TRBV7-9 | ASSFGQGATNYGYT
TRBJ1-1 | TRBV3-1/TRBV3-2 | ASSQGSTGGHTEAF
TRBJ1-6 | TRBV25-1 | ASSAAIFNSPLH
TRBJ1-2 | TRBV28 | ASSPQAGGRVYGYT
TRBJ2-1 | TRBV29-1 | SVRQGAGLGEQF
TRBJ1-6 | TRBV28 | ASSSGTVNSPLH
TRBJ1-1 | TRBV4-2 | ASSPLGSPWGAF
TRBJ1-2 | TRBV18 | ASSPQGYGYT
TRBJ1-1 | TRBV5-1 | ASTSGPEAF
TRBJ1-1 | TRBV7-9 | ASSFLSPKGAEAF
TRBJ1-1 | TRBV7-9 | ASTQGLAETEAF
TRBJ1-4 | TRBV9 | ASSPGQVNEKLF
TRBJ1-2 | TRBV6-5 | ATGRQGETHGYT
TRBJ2-6 | TRBV5-1 | ASSLDSPSSGANVLT
TRBJ2-7 | TRBV3-1/TRBV3-2 | ASSPEGPVYEQY
TRBJ2-5 | TRBV24-1 | ATSDGQTFQETQY
TRBJ2-1 | TRBV7-3 | ASSLTTDNEQF
TRBJ1-6 | TRBV6-1 | ASSDRGPGQSSYNSPLH